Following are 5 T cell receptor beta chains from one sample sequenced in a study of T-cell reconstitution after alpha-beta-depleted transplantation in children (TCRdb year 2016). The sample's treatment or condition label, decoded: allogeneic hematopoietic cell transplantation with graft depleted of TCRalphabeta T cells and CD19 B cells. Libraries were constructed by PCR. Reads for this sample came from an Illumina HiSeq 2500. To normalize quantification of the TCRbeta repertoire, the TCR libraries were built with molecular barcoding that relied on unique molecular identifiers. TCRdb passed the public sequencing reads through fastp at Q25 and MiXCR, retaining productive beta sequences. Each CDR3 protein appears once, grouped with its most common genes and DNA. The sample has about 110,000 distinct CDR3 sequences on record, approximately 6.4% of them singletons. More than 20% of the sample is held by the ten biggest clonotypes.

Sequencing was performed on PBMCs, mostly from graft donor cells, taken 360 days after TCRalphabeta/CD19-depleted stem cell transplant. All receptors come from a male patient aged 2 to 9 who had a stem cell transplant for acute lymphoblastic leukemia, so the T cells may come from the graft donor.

The CDR3 loop reads CASSESRTDTNYGYTF. The CDR3 region has the DNA TGTGCCAGCAGCGAAAGTCGGACAGACACTAACTATGGCTACACCTTC. The chain employs TRBV13 and TRBJ1-2, with TRBD1 as a possible D gene (6 bases). The germline V and J ends were trimmed by 5 bases and 0 bases, with 16 bases remaining between them. In germline, CDR1 is PRHDT, CDR2 FYEKMQ (reference sequence). CDR3 length: 16 residues.

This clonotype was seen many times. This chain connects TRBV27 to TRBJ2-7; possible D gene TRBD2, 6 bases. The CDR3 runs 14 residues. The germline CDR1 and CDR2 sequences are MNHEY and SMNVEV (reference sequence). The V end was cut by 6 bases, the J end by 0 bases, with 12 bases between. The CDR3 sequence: CASSLGRSSYEQYF. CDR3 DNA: TGTGCCAGCAGCTTAGGGAGGTCCTCCTACGAGCAGTACTTC.

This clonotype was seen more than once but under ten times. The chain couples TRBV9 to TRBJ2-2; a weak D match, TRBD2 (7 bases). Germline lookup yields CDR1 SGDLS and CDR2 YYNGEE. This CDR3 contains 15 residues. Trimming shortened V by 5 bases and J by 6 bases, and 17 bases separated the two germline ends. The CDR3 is CASRGGSGTAGELFF. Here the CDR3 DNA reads TGTGCCAGCAGGGGGGGCAGCGGGACCGCCGGGGAGCTGTTTTTT.

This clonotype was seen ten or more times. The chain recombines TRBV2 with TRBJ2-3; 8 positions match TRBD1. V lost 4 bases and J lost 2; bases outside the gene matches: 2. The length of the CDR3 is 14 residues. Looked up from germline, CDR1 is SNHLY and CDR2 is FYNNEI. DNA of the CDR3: TGTGCCAGCAGTGGACAGGGGTACACAGATACGCAGTATTTT. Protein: CASSGQGYTDTQYF.

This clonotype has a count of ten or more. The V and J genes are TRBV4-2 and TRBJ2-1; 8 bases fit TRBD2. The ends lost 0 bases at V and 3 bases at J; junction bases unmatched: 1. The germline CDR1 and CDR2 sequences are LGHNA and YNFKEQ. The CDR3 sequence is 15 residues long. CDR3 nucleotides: TGTGCCAGCAGCCAAGATCGGGGGGGCTACAATGAGCAGTTCTTC. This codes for CASSQDRGGYNEQFF.